The 32 T cell receptor beta chains given below trace back to one sample, sequenced in a study of HIV-infected patients and healthy controls. Follow-up blood was drawn about 14 weeks, roughly three months, after antiretroviral therapy began. The repertoire came from unfractionated whole blood and reflected all unsorted peripheral T cells. cDNA was made from around 0.45 ug RNA using alpha and beta constant primers. Using multiplexing indices, alpha and beta chain libraries were generated apart by chain-specific third strand synthesis. TCRdb analysed the 5' RACE reads with MiXCR anew, one entry per CDR3 protein. The sample records roughly 7,000 distinct CDR3 sequences, 6.5% to 7.5% being singletons. Material: blood, obtained during antiretroviral therapy. Receptor source: an adult with HIV infection.

This clonotype qualifies as medium-sized. The rearrangement links TRBV6-5 to TRBJ2-2; D call uncertain. This CDR3 has 14 amino acids. The germline V and J ends were trimmed by 0 bases and 7 bases, with 9 bases remaining between them. CDR1 is MNHEY, CDR2 SVGAGI, per germline. CDR3 sequence (DNA): TGTGCCAGCAGTTACTCGGATCGGATCGGGGAGCTGTTTTTT. The encoded protein is CASSYSDRIGELFF.

This clonotype is categorized as medium-sized (0.01 to 0.1%). V usage is TRBV27 and J usage is TRBJ2-5, with 10 bases aligning to TRBD1. The CDR3 covers 16 residues. The V gene's germline CDR1 is MNHEY and CDR2 SMNVEV (reference sequence). Unmatched junction bases numbered 10, after V lost 5 bases and J lost 4 bases. CDR3 DNA: TGTGCCAGCAGTCCGGACCCGGGACAGGGGAGAGAGACCCAGTACTTC. It translates to CASSPDPGQGRETQYF.

This clonotype was recorded many times. The gene calls are TRBV12-3 or TRBV12-4 and TRBJ2-2; D is unresolved. The CDR3 extends over 15 amino acids. V lost 3 bases and J 3 bases, leaving 11 bases between the germline ends. CDR3 protein: CASSFLELHTGELFF. The DNA of the CDR3 is TGTGCCAGCAGTTTTCTCGAACTACACACCGGGGAGCTGTTTTTT.

In its sample, this clonotype ranks as medium-sized. The chain combines TRBV7-6 with TRBJ2-5; possibly TRBD1 for D (5 bases). V shed 2 bases and J shed 5 bases, with 12 bases lying between them. The CDR3 length is 14 residues. CDR1 is SGHVS, CDR2 FNYEAQ, per germline. The CDR3 region has the DNA TGTGCCAGCAGCTTAAGGGCAGGGTGGGAGACCCAGTACTTC. Translation: CASSLRAGWETQYF.

The rearrangement joins TRBV6-1 to TRBJ2-5, with D perhaps being TRBD1 or TRBD2 (5 bases each). Germline V gene data show CDR1 as MNHNS and CDR2 as SASEGT. Trimming took off 5 bases at V and 12 bases at J, with 19 bases between the two ends. The CDR3 is made up of 13 amino acids. The CDR3 DNA reads as TGTGCCAGCAGTCCTTTGATGGGGGAGAACAAGTACTTC. It codes for CASSPLMGENKYF.

This clonotype occurred a few times. The chain is built from TRBV4-1 and TRBJ2-1; D not resolved. The CDR3 length is 13 residues. With 1 base removed from V and 15 bases from J, the gap between germline ends came to 16 bases. CDR1 and CDR2 (germline): MGHRA, YSYEKL. CDR3 DNA sequence: TGCGCCAGCAGCCAAGGTACCTCCCGAGTACTGTTCTTC. This codes for CASSQGTSRVLFF.

This clonotype qualifies as medium-sized. The chain links TRBV7-9 to TRBJ1-4, with 7 bases identical to TRBD1. The V and J ends lost 5 bases and 7 bases, in that order; junction bases with no gene match: 13. Germline V gene sequence: CDR1 SEHNR, CDR2 FQNEAQ (reference sequence). The CDR3 covers 16 residues. CDR3 amino acids: CASSPGGGSLSEKLFF. CDR3 bases: TGTGCCAGCAGCCCAGGAGGGGGCTCGCTCAGTGAAAAACTGTTTTTT.

In its sample, this clonotype ranks as medium-sized. The rearrangement links TRBV5-1 to TRBJ2-5, with 9 bases matching TRBD2. J lost 4 bases, V lost 2 bases, and 3 bases had no gene match. Looked up from germline, CDR1 is SGHRS and CDR2 is YFSETQ. This CDR3 is 14 amino acids long. CDR3 coding DNA: TGCGCCAGCAGCTTCGGTAGCGGGAGAGAGACCCAGTACTTC. Protein product: CASSFGSGRETQYF.

This chain uses TRBV11-2 with TRBJ1-2, with 9 bases matching TRBD1. Germline lookup yields CDR1 SGHAT and CDR2 FQNNGV. This CDR3 region has 15 residues. J gave up 4 bases and V 5 bases, and 8 bases lay outside the gene matches. CDR3 DNA: TGTGCCAGCAGCCCCCAACAGGGGGCTGGCTATGGCTACACCTTC. Translating it yields CASSPQQGAGYGYTF.

This clonotype was counted at least ten times. The chain couples TRBV12-3 or TRBV12-4 to TRBJ2-2; the D is unclear. V was pared by 3 bases and J by 2 bases, with 1 base between. The CDR3 is made up of 12 amino acids. DNA of the CDR3: TGTGCCAGCAGTTTCAACACCGGGGAGCTGTTTTTT. The encoded protein is CASSFNTGELFF.

Within the sample, this clonotype is medium-sized (0.01 to 0.1%). J is TRBJ1-5 and V is TRBV12-3 or TRBV12-4, with TRBD1 as a possible D gene (5 bases). Trimming pared 5 bases from V and 3 bases from J, leaving 11 bases between. The length of the CDR3 is 14 residues. The chain's CDR3 is CASSPWGYNQPQHF. CDR3 coding DNA: TGTGCCAGCAGTCCCTGGGGGTACAATCAGCCCCAGCATTTT.

This clonotype was seen at least ten times. The chain uses TRBV10-2 and TRBJ2-2, with 7 bases fitting TRBD2. Germline CDR1 and CDR2: WSHSY and SAAADI. The V segment lost 6 bases and the J segment 7 bases; nucleotides outside the gene matches: 11. There are 15 residues in the CDR3. CDR3 amino acids: CASRQREGRVGELFF. For the CDR3, the DNA is TGCGCCAGCAGGCAGAGGGAGGGCCGGGTCGGGGAGCTGTTTTTT.

By share, this clonotype counts as medium-sized. The rearrangement uses TRBV6-1 and TRBJ2-7, with 8 bases identical to TRBD1. The V and J ends lost 1 base and 0 bases, in that order; junction bases with no gene match: 2. This CDR3 comprises 15 residues. Germline V gives CDR1 MNHNS, CDR2 SASEGT. CDR3 DNA: TGTGCCAGCAGTGAAGGGACAGGGCGCTCCTACGAGCAGTACTTC. Amino acid sequence: CASSEGTGRSYEQYF.

This clonotype was seen repeatedly, ten times or more. The chain combines TRBV5-1 with TRBJ2-2, with 7 positions matching TRBD2. The length of the CDR3 is 16 residues. After removal of 2 bases from V and 8 bases from J, the junction contained 12 bases not matched to a gene. The germline V gene has CDR1 SGHRS and CDR2 YFSETQ. CDR3 amino acids: CASSFFSGPGSGELFF. CDR3 DNA: TGCGCCAGCAGCTTTTTTAGCGGGCCCGGTTCAGGGGAGCTGTTTTTT. The variable domain in full, completed from reference TRBV5-1 and TRBJ2-2, reads KAGVTQTPRYLIKTRGQQVTLSCSPISGHRSVSWYQQTPGQGLQFLFEYFSETQRNKGNFPGRFSGRQFSNSRSEMNVSTLELGDSALYLCASSFFSGPGSGELFFGEGSRLTVL.

This clonotype is labeled medium-sized. J is TRBJ2-3 and V is TRBV11-2; 7 positions agree with TRBD2. V lost 5 bases and J lost 4; bases outside the gene matches: 9. The CDR3 loop spans 15 amino acids. Germline CDR1 and CDR2: SGHAT and FQNNGV. CDR3 region: CASSHPIAGADTQYF. Written as DNA, the CDR3 is TGTGCCAGCAGCCACCCCATAGCGGGCGCAGATACGCAGTATTTT.

This clonotype is labeled large. This chain connects TRBV10-3 to TRBJ1-3; D remains ambiguous. The V end was cut by 6 bases, the J end by 0 bases, with 9 bases between. The CDR3 spans 14 residues. Germline assignment: CDR1 ENHRY and CDR2 SYGVKD. The chain's CDR3 is CAIRLQDSGNTIYF. CDR3 bases: TGTGCCATCAGGCTCCAGGACTCTGGAAACACCATATATTTT.

By proportion, this clonotype is medium-sized. The CDR3 sequence: CASSLTSGMNTGELFF. The CDR3 bases are TGTGCCAGCAGTTTGACTAGCGGGATGAACACCGGGGAGCTGTTTTTT. J is TRBJ2-2 and V is TRBV6-6; 11 bases match TRBD2. V dropped 4 bases and J dropped 1; count of bases not matched to a gene: 2. The CDR3 consists of 16 residues. Germline V CDR1 and CDR2: MNHNY, SVGAGI (reference sequence).

The table lists this clonotype with many counts. The rearrangement joins TRBV20-1 to TRBJ1-5; 7 bases map to TRBD1. Unmatched junction bases numbered 11, after V lost 5 bases and J lost 7 bases. Germline V gives CDR1 DFQATT, CDR2 SNEGSKA (reference sequence). The CDR3 loop spans 14 amino acids. The CDR3 region is CSAGRQGADQPQHF. DNA for the CDR3: TGCAGTGCTGGGCGACAGGGAGCGGACCAGCCCCAGCATTTT.

The V call is TRBV7-8, the J call TRBJ2-7; no clear D. The germline V gene encodes CDR1 SGHVS and CDR2 FQNEAQ. The CDR3 consists of 14 residues. V gave up 4 bases and J gave up 4 bases, with 14 bases separating them. CDR3 sequence (DNA): TGTGCCAGCAGCTATTTGGGGAAGGTTTACGAGCAGTACTTC. This sequence encodes CASSYLGKVYEQYF.

By its share, this clonotype is medium-sized. The chain couples TRBV19 to TRBJ1-2, with D tentatively TRBD1 (5 bases). Per the germline V gene, CDR1 is LNHDA and CDR2 is SQIVND (reference sequence). The CDR3 covers 14 residues. V lost 7 bases and J lost 4, with 16 bases in between. CDR3 DNA: TGTGCCAGTATCCCCTTTTGGGGGGGCTATGGCTACACCTTC. Protein: CASIPFWGGYGYTF.

This clonotype appeared many times. V is TRBV7-9 and J is TRBJ2-2; D remains ambiguous. V shed 2 bases and J shed 4 bases, with 8 bases lying between them. Per the germline V gene, CDR1 is SEHNR and CDR2 is FQNEAQ (reference sequence). The CDR3 sequence is 14 residues long. The CDR3, as DNA: TGTGCCAGCAGCTTAAGGGTGCTCACCGGGGAGCTGTTTTTT. It translates to CASSLRVLTGELFF. The variable domain in full, completed from reference TRBV7-9 and TRBJ2-2, reads DTGVSQNPRHKITKRGQNVTFRCDPISEHNRLYWYRQTLGQGPEFLTYFQNEAQLEKSRLLSDRFSAERPKGSFSTLEIQRTEQGDSAMYLCASSLRVLTGELFFGEGSRLTVL.

In its sample, this clonotype ranks as medium-sized. This chain connects TRBV20-1 to TRBJ2-5; 8 bases line up with TRBD1. J lost 2 bases, V lost 6 bases, and 11 bases had no gene match. Looked up from germline, CDR1 is DFQATT and CDR2 is SNEGSKA (reference sequence). This CDR3 spans 15 amino acids. CDR3 loop: CSARTGFSNQETQYF. CDR3 bases: TGCAGTGCCCGGACAGGGTTTTCAAATCAAGAGACCCAGTACTTC.

Judged by abundance, this clonotype is medium-sized. This sequence joins TRBV6-2 or TRBV6-3 and TRBJ2-3; 7 bases align to TRBD2. Germline CDR1 MNHEY, CDR2 SVGEGT. V was pared by 4 bases and J by 4 bases, with 8 bases of the junction left unmatched. This CDR3 has 15 amino acids. CDR3 in amino acids: CASSLNSREADTQYF. The CDR3 DNA reads TGTGCCAGCAGTTTGAATAGCCGGGAGGCAGATACGCAGTATTTT.

Relative to its sample, this clonotype is medium-sized. The rearrangement links TRBV28 to TRBJ1-5; D uncertain. Germline CDR1 MDHEN, CDR2 SYDVKM. This CDR3 spans 12 amino acids. The V end was cut by 4 bases, the J end by 6 bases, with 7 bases between. In DNA form, the CDR3 reads TGTGCCAGCAGTTCCCCCGGTCAGCCCCAGCATTTT. Translation: CASSSPGQPQHF. The full variable domain, completed using reference TRBV28 and TRBJ1-5, is DVKVTQSSRYLVKRTGEKVFLECVQDMDHENMFWYRQDPGLGLRLIYFSYDVKMKEKGDIPEGYSVSREKKERFSLILESASTNQTSMYLCASSSPGQPQHFGDGTRLSIL.

This clonotype is termed medium-sized (0.01 to 0.1%). The chain carries TRBV29-1 and TRBJ1-1; D perhaps matches TRBD1 (5 bases). Trimming took 5 bases from V and 3 from J, leaving 10 bases between them. Per germline, CDR1 SQVTM and CDR2 ANQGSEA. This CDR3 has 12 residues. In DNA, the CDR3 is TGCAGCGTTTGGGACGGCGACACTGAAGCTTTCTTT. Protein: CSVWDGDTEAFF.

This clonotype was detected many times. V and J are TRBV27 and TRBJ2-3; possibly TRBD1 or TRBD2 for D (6 bases each). The CDR3 covers 16 residues. V was cut by 4 bases and J by 0 bases, with 14 bases left in between. Germline CDR1 MNHEY, CDR2 SMNVEV (reference sequence). The CDR3 DNA reads TGTGCCAGCAGTTGGGGGGCGGAGGCTAGCACAGATACGCAGTATTTT. Protein product: CASSWGAEASTDTQYF.

Within the sample, this clonotype is medium-sized (0.01 to 0.1%). The J gene is TRBJ2-5, the V gene TRBV7-8; maybe TRBD2 (6 bases). Germline V gene sequence: CDR1 SGHVS, CDR2 FQNEAQ. This CDR3 spans 13 amino acids. V lost 1 base and J lost 8, with 11 bases in between. DNA of the CDR3: TGTGCCAGCAGCTTAGGGGATAGCGGAACCCAGTACTTC. Translating it yields CASSLGDSGTQYF.

This clonotype rates as medium-sized. The chain couples TRBV7-2 to TRBJ1-5; D is undetermined. CDR1 and CDR2 from the germline V gene are SGHTA and FQGNSA. V lost 3 bases, J lost 0 bases, and 9 bases lay in between. The CDR3 totals 15 residues. The CDR3 sequence: CASSLEGYSNQPQHF. The CDR3 coding sequence is TGTGCCAGCAGCTTGGAGGGCTATAGCAATCAGCCCCAGCATTTT.

Sample share makes this clonotype medium-sized. The CDR3 region has the DNA TGTGCCAGCAGTTCCTACAATGAGCAGTTCTTC. Protein sequence: CASSSYNEQFF. This sequence joins TRBV5-6 and TRBJ2-1; D ambiguous. The germline CDR1 and CDR2 sequences are SGHDT and YYEEEE. Trimming removed 5 bases at V and 1 base at J, with 1 base between. This CDR3 has 11 residues.

This clonotype appeared many times. The gene calls are TRBV11-2 and TRBJ2-1, with 7 bases identical to TRBD2. V trimming: 4 bases; J trimming: 8 bases; junction bases outside the gene matches: 8. The CDR3 is made up of 14 amino acids. Germline CDR1 and CDR2: SGHAT and FQNNGV. The CDR3 sequence: CASSSSTGLDEQFF. The CDR3 nucleotides read TGTGCCAGCAGCTCATCGACCGGACTAGATGAGCAGTTCTTC.

This sequence joins TRBV7-9 and TRBJ2-2, with D possibly being TRBD1 or TRBD2 (5 bases each). The V gene lost 4 bases and the J gene lost 3 bases, with 15 bases spanning the gap. The CDR3 is 16 amino acids. CDR1 and CDR2 from the germline V gene are SEHNR and FQNEAQ (reference sequence). In nucleotides, the CDR3 is TGTGCCAGCAGCTCCGACCGGGACGGATACACCGGGGAGCTGTTTTTT. Protein sequence: CASSSDRDGYTGELFF.

This clonotype counts as medium-sized (0.01 to 0.1%). The rearrangement uses TRBV2 and TRBJ2-1; D is unresolved. The length of the CDR3 is 10 residues. V lost 4 bases to trimming and J lost 9 bases, with 4 bases between them. Germline V gives CDR1 SNHLY, CDR2 FYNNEI. CDR3 nucleotides: TGTGCCAGCAGTGGGGGTGAGCAGTTCTTC. Translated, it gives CASSGGEQFF.